This T cell receptor (beta chain) was documented in a study of graft-versus-host responses after intestinal transplantation. General observations from the study: Present in recipient marrow, GvH clones included some that appeared first in ileum or blood.

A word on this clone: Its matching antigen is unknown.

The data were produced by immunoSEQ multiplex PCR, yet TCRdb's version contains in-frame clones alone and is incomplete. The table includes over 100,000 clones, about 92% detected once. Germline V CDR1 and CDR2: MGHRA, YSYEKL. Trimming took 3 bases from V and 3 from J, leaving 6 bases between them. The CDR3 runs to 13 residues. The chain uses TRBV4-1 and TRBJ2-1; D is unresolved. Specimen: unstimulated CD8+ T cells sorted from spleen or lymph node cells, collected before transplant. The TCR originated in a human donor who was the organ donor for an intestinal transplant. The CDR3 sequence is CASSQSLYNEQFF. CDR3 coding DNA: TGCGCCAGCAGCCAGTCCCTCTACAATGAGCAGTTCTTC.